Shown below are 6 T cell receptor beta chains from a single sample sequenced in a study of T cell repertoires in cytomegalovirus infection. MiXCR, run by TCRdb on the reads, gives a single entry per CDR3 protein. In the table there are more than 400,000 distinct CDR3 sequences, 26% of which are singletons. Sequencing input: PBMCs. The receptors shown here come from a human donor in good health (CMV status not recorded). Some clones in this sample may be carry-over from other donors' samples.

The rearrangement uses TRBV6-8 and TRBJ2-6; maybe TRBD1 (6 bases). The V end lost 0 bases, the J end lost 1 base, and 16 bases lay between the germline ends. Germline loops: CDR1 MNHGY, CDR2 SAAAGT. There are 19 residues in the CDR3. Here the CDR3 reads CASSYSYWGLVSGANVLTF. DNA for the CDR3: TGTGCCAGCAGTTACTCGTATTGGGGGCTTGTGTCTGGGGCCAACGTCCTGACTTTC.

The chain combines TRBV20-1 with TRBJ2-3; 9 positions match TRBD2. After removal of 0 bases from V and 5 bases from J, the junction contained 6 bases not matched to a gene. The germline V gene has CDR1 DFQATT and CDR2 SNEGSKA (reference sequence). The CDR3 loop spans 15 amino acids. This CDR3 is CSARDSAGGRDTQYF. In nucleotides, the CDR3 is TGCAGTGCTAGAGATTCCGCGGGAGGGAGAGATACGCAGTATTTT.

The chain is built from TRBV15 and TRBJ1-2, with 7 nucleotides matching TRBD1. The CDR3 contains 16 residues. Germline V lookup: CDR1 LNHNV, CDR2 YYDKDF (reference sequence). V was pared by 4 bases and J by 3 bases, with 11 bases of the junction left unmatched. CDR3 loop: CATSIIPQGGDYGYTF. CDR3 coding DNA: TGTGCCACCAGCATCATTCCTCAGGGGGGGGACTATGGCTACACCTTC.

The chain couples TRBV28 to TRBJ2-7; a weak D match, TRBD1 (6 bases). The CDR3 runs 13 residues. V lost 5 bases to trimming and J lost 2 bases, with 10 bases between them. Germline lookup yields CDR1 MDHEN and CDR2 SYDVKM. The chain's CDR3 is CASSLDSPYEQYF. CDR3 in DNA: TGTGCCAGCAGTCTGGACAGCCCCTACGAGCAGTACTTC.

This clonotype showed up many times. The J gene is TRBJ2-2, the V gene TRBV7-2, with 10 bases fitting TRBD2. CDR3 length equals 17 residues. V trimming: 5 bases; J trimming: 0 bases; junction bases outside the gene matches: 6. Germline V CDR1 and CDR2: SGHTA, FQGNSA. CDR3 loop: CASSLGLAATNTGELFF. In DNA form, the CDR3 reads TGTGCCAGCAGCCTCGGACTAGCGGCAACGAACACCGGGGAGCTGTTTTTT.

This clonotype was found a few times. V usage is TRBV9 and J usage is TRBJ2-5; D unclear. This CDR3 has 14 amino acids. Germline V lookup: CDR1 SGDLS, CDR2 YYNGEE. V lost 0 bases and J lost 0, with 6 bases in between. For the CDR3, the DNA is TGTGCCAGCAGCGTAGCCGGCAACCAAGAGACCCAGTACTTC. Translation: CASSVAGNQETQYF.